This T cell receptor beta chain was captured by sequencing in a study of regulatory T cells in long-lasting Graves disease. Construction of TCR beta libraries relied on iRepertoire HTBI primers and on Arm-PCR targeting CDR3 regions. A single record per CDR3 protein comes from TCRdb applying MiXCR to the multiplex PCR reads. Of about 220,000 distinct CDR3 sequences in the sample, roughly 18% were seen once. The time point was: newly diagnosed GD, antithyroid drugs for less than 3 months. From PBMCs, RNA was extracted and then used to make the TCR library. Diagnosing Graves' disease relied on the American Thyroid Association guidelines. This CDR3 comprises 12 residues. V lost 1 base and J lost 13, with 14 bases in between. The V gene's germline CDR1 is DFQATT and CDR2 SNEGSKA (reference sequence). This clonotype has a count of ten or more.

This sample comprised peripheral blood mononuclear cells (PBMCs), obtained at new diagnosis, from a patient treated with antithyroid drugs. The J gene is TRBJ2-1, the V gene TRBV20-1; D not certain. This TCR derives from a female donor with Graves disease. The CDR3: CSARVRLASQFF. CDR3 sequence (DNA): TGCAGTGCTAGAGTTAGACTCGCGTCACAGTTCTTC.